This T cell receptor beta chain comes out of a study of early stage breast cancer tumors. The wider study: Most invasive tumors, about 70% of the 16, were ER+/PR+/HER2-. Each sample averaged around 9.5-fold read coverage. Study-wide points: Compared with adjacent normal breast tissue, tumors showed roughly 2.4-fold greater T cell density and higher clonality.

As regards this clone: Its antigen is as yet unknown.

The CDR3 runs to 12 residues. V was pared by 1 base and J by 6 bases, with 10 bases between. Germline values: CDR1 GTSNPN, CDR2 SVGIG (reference sequence). Assay used: immunoSEQ multiplex PCR; TCRdb lists only in-frame clones, some missing. The sample consists of 20,000 to 30,000 clones, about two thirds of them appearing once. This TCR derives from a person between 60 and 69 years old with breast cancer. This chain connects TRBV30 to TRBJ2-7, with D maybe TRBD2 (5 bases). What was sequenced was breast tumor tissue. The CDR3 sequence is CAWSAPGIEQYF. CDR3 coding DNA: TGTGCCTGGAGTGCCCCCGGGATCGAGCAGTACTTC.